This T cell receptor beta chain was retrieved from a study of blood T cell repertoires in COVID-19. Study-wide context: Acute and convalescent COVID-19 specimens originated in the United States, Italy and Spain. Nucleic acid was either cDNA or gDNA, and it came from T cells, B-cell-depleted T cells, or PBMCs.

A word on this clone: Other DNA sequences in the same sample also yield this CDR3.

CDR1 SGDLS and CDR2 YYNGEE come from the germline V gene. The CDR3 sequence is 14 residues long. Trimming stripped 2 bases from V and 0 bases from J, with 6 bases between. Source study methods: The assay estimated nucleated cells by amplifying reference gene primers. The table came from immunoSEQ multiplex PCR; TCRdb's copy has only in-frame clones and leaves some out. V and J calls and clone size follow that table, whereas D and trimming were derived from the DNA. The sample has 150,000 to 200,000 clones; around 82% are singletons. The genes are TRBV9 and TRBJ2-1; D not certain. The origin of this receptor is an elderly woman with acute or convalescent COVID-19. The sequenced sample consisted of peripheral blood. CDR3 in amino acids: CASSVGSSYNEQFF. The CDR3 nucleotides are TGTGCCAGCAGCGTCGGTAGCTCCTACAATGAGCAGTTCTTC.